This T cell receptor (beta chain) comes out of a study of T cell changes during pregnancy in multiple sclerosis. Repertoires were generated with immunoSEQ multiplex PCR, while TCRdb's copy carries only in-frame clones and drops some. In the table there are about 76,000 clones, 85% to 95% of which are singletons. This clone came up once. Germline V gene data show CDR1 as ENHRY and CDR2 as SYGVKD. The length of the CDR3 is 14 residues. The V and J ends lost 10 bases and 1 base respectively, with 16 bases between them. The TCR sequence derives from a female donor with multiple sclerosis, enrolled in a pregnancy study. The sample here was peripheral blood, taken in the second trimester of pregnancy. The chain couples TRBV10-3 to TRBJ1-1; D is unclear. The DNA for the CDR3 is TGTGCCACCGATTCGCGGGAACCGAACACTGAAGCTTTCTTT. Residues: CATDSREPNTEAFF.